This T cell receptor (beta chain) comes out of a study of T cell responses to AZD1222 COVID-19 vaccine. TCRdb's table, derived via immunoSEQ multiplex PCR, lists solely in-frame clones and lacks some. This table holds 190,000 or so clones, roughly 90% found once. The origin of this receptor is an adult who received the AZD1222 COVID-19 vaccine. This sample comprised peripheral blood, obtained 28 days after the second AZD1222 dose.

The CDR3, as DNA: TGCAGTGCTGCCTCTGGCTATGGCTACACCTTC. It yields the protein CSAASGYGYTF. V is TRBV20-1 and J is TRBJ1-2; D unclear. CDR1 and CDR2 from the germline V gene are DFQATT and SNEGSKA (reference sequence). The CDR3 extends over 11 amino acids. V lost 5 bases, J lost 4 bases, and 8 bases lay in between.